The 8 T cell receptor beta chains listed next were all sequenced from one sample in a study of pediatric ulcerative colitis. Clones were read by immunoSEQ multiplex PCR, and TCRdb kept only the in-frame ones, dropping some. Here the sample spans roughly 64,000 clones, 80% to 90% being singletons. Sequencing was done on a sample of blood. These receptors all come from a boy aged 5-17 years with severe ulcerative colitis.

This clone has a handful of counts. V gene TRBV7-9 combines with J gene TRBJ1-2, with D unclear. V lost 5 bases to trimming and J lost 4 bases, with 14 bases between them. Germline CDR1 reads SEHNR; CDR2 reads FQNEAQ (reference sequence). The CDR3 sequence is 14 residues long. The CDR3 sequence: CASSPRAGSYGYTF. In nucleotides, the CDR3 is TGTGCCAGCAGCCCTAGAGCGGGGTCCTATGGCTACACCTTC. The full variable domain, completed using reference TRBV7-9 and TRBJ1-2, is DTGVSQNPRHKITKRGQNVTFRCDPISEHNRLYWYRQTLGQGPEFLTYFQNEAQLEKSRLLSDRFSAERPKGSFSTLEIQRTEQGDSAMYLCASSPRAGSYGYTFGSGTRLTVV.

The chain carries TRBV29-1 and TRBJ2-7; weak D call: TRBD1 (6 bases). With 4 bases removed from V and 2 bases from J, the gap between germline ends came to 12 bases. This CDR3 has 13 residues. Germline values: CDR1 SQVTM, CDR2 ANQGSEA. The CDR3 reads CSVGARDTYEQYF. CDR3 DNA: TGCAGCGTTGGCGCCAGGGACACCTACGAGCAGTACTTC.

The V and J genes are TRBV27 and TRBJ2-2; D is tentatively TRBD1 or TRBD2 (6 bases each). From germline, CDR1 is MNHEY and CDR2 SMNVEV (reference sequence). The CDR3 length is 17 residues. The V gene lost 7 bases and the J gene lost 1 base, with 19 bases spanning the gap. CDR3 bases: TGTGCCAGCACCCCCGCCTTAGGGGGGAAGAACACCGGGGAGCTGTTTTTT. This encodes CASTPALGGKNTGELFF.

The chain employs TRBV5-6 and TRBJ1-1, with D maybe TRBD1 (5 bases). CDR3 size: 15 residues. V lost 4 bases and J 0 bases, leaving 13 bases between the germline ends. In germline, CDR1 is SGHDT, CDR2 YYEEEE. The CDR3 is CASSTSGPMNTEAFF. The CDR3 nucleotides read TGTGCCAGCAGCACCTCGGGACCGATGAACACTGAAGCTTTCTTT. Full variable domain (remainder filled in from reference TRBV5-6 and TRBJ1-1): DAGVTQSPTHLIKTRGQQVTLRCSPKSGHDTVSWYQQALGQGPQFIFQYYEEEERQRGNFPDRFSGHQFPNYSSELNVNALLLGDSALYLCASSTSGPMNTEAFFGQGTRLTVV.

As DNA, the CDR3 is TGTGCCAGTTGGGAACAGGGGTCTGCTAGCGGCAATCAGCCCCAGCATTTT. This codes for CASWEQGSASGNQPQHF. The chain has TRBV19 and TRBJ1-5; TRBD1 agrees at 7 bases. Per germline, CDR1 LNHDA and CDR2 SQIVND (reference sequence). Trimming removed 8 bases from V and 2 bases from J; junction bases left unmatched: 15. The CDR3 consists of 17 residues.

The V gene is TRBV11-3, the J gene TRBJ2-1, with D possibly being TRBD1 or TRBD2 (7 bases each). CDR3 size: 17 residues. Germline CDR1 SGHNT, CDR2 YENEEA. Deletions cut 1 base from V and 5 bases from J, with 18 bases between. The CDR3 nucleotides read TGTGCCAGCAGCTTAGGACTAGCACCCCAGGGGGACAATGAGCAGTTCTTC. Translating it yields CASSLGLAPQGDNEQFF.

This sequence joins TRBV2 and TRBJ2-1, with D possibly being TRBD2 (7 bases). The CDR3 is 17 amino acids. V was shortened by 4 bases and J by 0 bases, with 16 bases between the two germline ends. Germline V gives CDR1 SNHLY, CDR2 FYNNEI. The CDR3 loop is CASSGPSGQSSYNEQFF. The DNA for the CDR3 is TGTGCCAGCAGTGGGCCTAGCGGACAGAGCTCCTACAATGAGCAGTTCTTC.

The table lists this clone with a count of one. The gene calls are TRBV13 and TRBJ1-3; no clear D gene. The CDR3 loop spans 14 amino acids. From germline, CDR1 is PRHDT and CDR2 FYEKMQ (reference sequence). V shed 0 bases and J shed 4 bases, with 7 bases lying between them. The CDR3 DNA is TGTGCCAGCAGCTTAGGAGGTTCAGGAAACACCATATATTTT. It encodes CASSLGGSGNTIYF.